This T cell receptor (beta chain) appears in the sequencing data of a study of T cell responses to AZD1222 COVID-19 vaccine. Comment on this clone: Its antigen is unknown.

V was pared by 5 bases and J by 4 bases, with 8 bases of the junction left unmatched. CDR1 and CDR2 (germline): MNHEY, SMNVEV (reference sequence). The CDR3 totals 15 residues. Study outcomes and limitations: The sample set comprised mostly white British donors with more females, and clonal diversity was possibly underestimated. Along spike, vaccine-associated CD4 TCRs were found throughout, with dominance at 160-218 and 743-854. The peak T cell response came first, and repertoires were sampled only after it. The breadth and depth of Spike-specific TCRs increased once two AZD1222 doses had been given.

TCRdb's copy holds only in-frame clones and misses some; the assay was immunoSEQ multiplex PCR. This sample carries approximately 130,000 clones, approximately 90% of them seen once, and the ten largest clones take under 2%. This chain links TRBV27 with TRBJ1-5; the match to TRBD1 covers 7 bases. The receptor comes from an adult in good health. Source: peripheral blood, taken on day 0 of AZD1222 vaccination. In DNA form, the CDR3 reads TGTGCCAGCAGTATTGAGGGACAGCGTAATCAGCCCCAGCATTTT. Its protein product is CASSIEGQRNQPQHF.